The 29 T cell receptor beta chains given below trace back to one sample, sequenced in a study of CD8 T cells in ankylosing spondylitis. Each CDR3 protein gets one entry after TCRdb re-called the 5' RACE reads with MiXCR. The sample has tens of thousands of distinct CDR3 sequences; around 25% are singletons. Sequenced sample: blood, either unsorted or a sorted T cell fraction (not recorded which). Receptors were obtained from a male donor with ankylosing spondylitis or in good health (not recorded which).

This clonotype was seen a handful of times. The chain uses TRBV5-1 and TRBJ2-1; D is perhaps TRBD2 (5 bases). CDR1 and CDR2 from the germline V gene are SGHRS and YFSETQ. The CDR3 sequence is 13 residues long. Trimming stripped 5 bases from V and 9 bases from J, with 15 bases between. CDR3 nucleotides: TGCGCCAGCAGTCCGGGCCCCGAGGGTGAGCAGTTCTTC. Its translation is CASSPGPEGEQFF.

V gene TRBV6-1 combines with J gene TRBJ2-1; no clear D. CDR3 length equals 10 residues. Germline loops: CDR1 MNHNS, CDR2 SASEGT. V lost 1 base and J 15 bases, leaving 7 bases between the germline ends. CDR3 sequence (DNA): TGTGCCAGCAGTGAAGAATGGCGGTTCTTC. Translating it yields CASSEEWRFF.

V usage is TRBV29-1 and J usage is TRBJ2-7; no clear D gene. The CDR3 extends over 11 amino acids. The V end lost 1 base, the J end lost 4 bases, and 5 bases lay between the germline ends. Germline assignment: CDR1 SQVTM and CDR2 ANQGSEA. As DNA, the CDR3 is TGCAGCGTTGAAGTTACATACGAGCAGTACTTC. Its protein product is CSVEVTYEQYF.

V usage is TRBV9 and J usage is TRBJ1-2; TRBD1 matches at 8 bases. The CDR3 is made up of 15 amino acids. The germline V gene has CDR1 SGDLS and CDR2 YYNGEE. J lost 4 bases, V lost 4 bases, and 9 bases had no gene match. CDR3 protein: CASSPMGQESYGYTF. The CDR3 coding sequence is TGTGCCAGCAGCCCAATGGGACAGGAAAGCTATGGCTACACCTTC.

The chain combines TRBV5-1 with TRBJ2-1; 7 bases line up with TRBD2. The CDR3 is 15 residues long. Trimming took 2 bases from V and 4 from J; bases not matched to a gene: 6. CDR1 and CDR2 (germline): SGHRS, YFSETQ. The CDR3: CASSLTGTTYNEQFF. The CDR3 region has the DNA TGCGCCAGCAGCTTAACCGGGACTACGTACAATGAGCAGTTCTTC. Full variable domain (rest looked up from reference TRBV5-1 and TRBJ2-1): KAGVTQTPRYLIKTRGQQVTLSCSPISGHRSVSWYQQTPGQGLQFLFEYFSETQRNKGNFPGRFSGRQFSNSRSEMNVSTLELGDSALYLCASSLTGTTYNEQFFGPGTRLTVL.

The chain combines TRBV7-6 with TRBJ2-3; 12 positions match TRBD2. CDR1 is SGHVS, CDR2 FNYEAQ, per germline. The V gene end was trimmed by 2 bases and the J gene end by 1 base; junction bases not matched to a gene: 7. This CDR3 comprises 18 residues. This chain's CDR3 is CASSLTSGGNRGTDTQYF. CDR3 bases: TGTGCCAGCAGCTTAACTAGCGGGGGGAACCGGGGCACAGATACGCAGTATTTT.

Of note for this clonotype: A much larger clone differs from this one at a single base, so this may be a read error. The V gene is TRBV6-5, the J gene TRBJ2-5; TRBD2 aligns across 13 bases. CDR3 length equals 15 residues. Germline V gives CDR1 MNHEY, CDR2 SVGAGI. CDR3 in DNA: TGTGCCAGCACTTACGGACTAGCGGGAGTAGAGACCCAGTACTTC. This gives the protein CASTYGLAGVETQYF.

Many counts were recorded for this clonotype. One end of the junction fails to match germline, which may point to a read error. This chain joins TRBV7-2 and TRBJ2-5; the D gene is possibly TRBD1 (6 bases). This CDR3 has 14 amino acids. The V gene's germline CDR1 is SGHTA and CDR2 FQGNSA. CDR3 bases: TGCGCCAGCAGCTTGGTAGGGGGCCAAGAGACCCAGTACTTC. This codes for CASSLVGGQETQYF.

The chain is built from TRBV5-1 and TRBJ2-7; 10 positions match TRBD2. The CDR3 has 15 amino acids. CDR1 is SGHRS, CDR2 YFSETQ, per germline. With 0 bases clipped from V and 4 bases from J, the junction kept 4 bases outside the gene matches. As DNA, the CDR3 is TGCGCCAGCAGCTTGGGGGCTAGCGGGGGTTACGAGCAGTACTTC. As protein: CASSLGASGGYEQYF.

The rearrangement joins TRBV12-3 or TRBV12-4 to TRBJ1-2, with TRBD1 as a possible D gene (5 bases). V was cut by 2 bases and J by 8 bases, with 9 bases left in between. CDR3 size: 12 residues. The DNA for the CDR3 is TGTGCCAGCAGTTTAAGGGGTACGGGCTACACCTTC. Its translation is CASSLRGTGYTF.

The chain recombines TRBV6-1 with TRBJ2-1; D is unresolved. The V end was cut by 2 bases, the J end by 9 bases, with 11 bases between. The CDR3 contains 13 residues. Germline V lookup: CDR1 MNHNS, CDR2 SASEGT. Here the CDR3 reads CASSEIRRPEQFF. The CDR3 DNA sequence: TGTGCCAGCAGTGAAATTCGTCGGCCTGAGCAGTTCTTC.

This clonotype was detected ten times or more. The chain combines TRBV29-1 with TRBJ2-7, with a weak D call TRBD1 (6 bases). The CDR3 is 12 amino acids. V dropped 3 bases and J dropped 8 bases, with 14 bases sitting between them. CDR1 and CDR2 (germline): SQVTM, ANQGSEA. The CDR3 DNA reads TGCAGCGTTGATGGGGGCGGTGATAAGCAGTACTTC. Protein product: CSVDGGGDKQYF.

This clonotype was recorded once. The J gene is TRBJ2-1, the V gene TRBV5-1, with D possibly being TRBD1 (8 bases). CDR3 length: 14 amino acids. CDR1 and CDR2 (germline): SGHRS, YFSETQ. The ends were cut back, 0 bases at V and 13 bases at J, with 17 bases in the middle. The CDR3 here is CASSLGNGGTGQFF. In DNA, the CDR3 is TGCGCCAGCAGCTTGGGGAACGGGGGGACAGGACAGTTCTTC.

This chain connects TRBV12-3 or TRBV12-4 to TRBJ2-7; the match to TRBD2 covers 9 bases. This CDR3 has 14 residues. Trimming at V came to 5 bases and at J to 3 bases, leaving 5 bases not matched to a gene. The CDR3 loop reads CASSKGTSLYEQYF. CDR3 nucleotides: TGTGCCAGCAGTAAAGGGACTAGCCTCTACGAGCAGTACTTC.

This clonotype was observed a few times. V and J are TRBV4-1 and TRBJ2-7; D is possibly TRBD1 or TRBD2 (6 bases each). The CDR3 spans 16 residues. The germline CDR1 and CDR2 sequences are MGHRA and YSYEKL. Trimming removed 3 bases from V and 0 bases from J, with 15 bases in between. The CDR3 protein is CASSQGGGLSSYEQYF. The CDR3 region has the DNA TGCGCCAGCAGCCAGGGGGGCGGCCTAAGCTCCTACGAGCAGTACTTC.

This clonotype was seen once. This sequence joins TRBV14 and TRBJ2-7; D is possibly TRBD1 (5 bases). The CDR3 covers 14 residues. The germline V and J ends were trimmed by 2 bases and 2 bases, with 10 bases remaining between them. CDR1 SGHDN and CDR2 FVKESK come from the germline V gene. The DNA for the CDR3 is TGTGCCAGCAGCCAATTGACAGTCACCTACGAGCAGTACGTC. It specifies CASSQLTVTYEQYV.

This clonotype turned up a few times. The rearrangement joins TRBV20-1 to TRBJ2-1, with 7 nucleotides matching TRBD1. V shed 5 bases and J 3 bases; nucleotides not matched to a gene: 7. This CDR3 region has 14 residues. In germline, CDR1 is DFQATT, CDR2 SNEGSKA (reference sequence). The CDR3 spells CSAHRDRDYNEQFF. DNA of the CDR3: TGCAGTGCTCACCGGGACAGAGACTACAATGAGCAGTTCTTC.

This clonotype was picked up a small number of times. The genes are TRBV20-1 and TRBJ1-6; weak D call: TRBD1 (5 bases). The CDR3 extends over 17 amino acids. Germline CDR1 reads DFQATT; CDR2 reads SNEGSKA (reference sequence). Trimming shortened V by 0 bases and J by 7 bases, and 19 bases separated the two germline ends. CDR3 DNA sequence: TGCAGTGCTAGAGATCCTAAGGGTGGGACCCAAAATTCACCCCTCCACTTT. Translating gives CSARDPKGGTQNSPLHF.

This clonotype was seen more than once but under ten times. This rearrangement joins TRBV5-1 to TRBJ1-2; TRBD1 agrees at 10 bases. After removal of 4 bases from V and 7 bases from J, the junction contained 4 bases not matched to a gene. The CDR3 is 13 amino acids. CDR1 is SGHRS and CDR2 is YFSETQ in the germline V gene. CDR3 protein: CASSIGTGVGYTF. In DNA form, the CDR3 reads TGCGCCAGCAGCATCGGGACAGGGGTTGGCTACACCTTC.

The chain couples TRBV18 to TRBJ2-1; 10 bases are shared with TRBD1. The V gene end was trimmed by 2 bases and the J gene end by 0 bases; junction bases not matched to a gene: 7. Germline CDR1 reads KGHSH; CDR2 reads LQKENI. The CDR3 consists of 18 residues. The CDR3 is CASSPGTGAVTSYNEQFF. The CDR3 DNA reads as TGTGCCAGCTCACCAGGGACAGGGGCTGTAACCTCCTACAATGAGCAGTTCTTC.

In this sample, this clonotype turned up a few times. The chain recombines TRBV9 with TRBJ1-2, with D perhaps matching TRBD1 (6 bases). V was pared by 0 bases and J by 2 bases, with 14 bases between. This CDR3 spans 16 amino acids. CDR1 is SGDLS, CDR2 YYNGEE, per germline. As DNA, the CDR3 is TGTGCCAGCAGCGTAGCCGGGGGCAGTAAGAACTATGGCTACACCTTC. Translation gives CASSVAGGSKNYGYTF. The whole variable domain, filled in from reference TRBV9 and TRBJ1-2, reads DSGVTQTPKHLITATGQRVTLRCSPRSGDLSVYWYQQSLDQGLQFLIQYYNGEERAKGNILERFSAQQFPDLHSELNLSSLELGDSALYFCASSVAGGSKNYGYTFGSGTRLTVV.

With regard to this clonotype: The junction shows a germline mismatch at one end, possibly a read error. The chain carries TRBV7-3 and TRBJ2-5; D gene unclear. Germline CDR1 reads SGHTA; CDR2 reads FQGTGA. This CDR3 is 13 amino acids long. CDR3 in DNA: TGTGCCAGCAGGTTAACGTACCAAGAGACCCAGTACTTC. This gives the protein CASRLTYQETQYF.

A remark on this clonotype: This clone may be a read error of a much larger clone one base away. The CDR3, as DNA: TGTGCCGGCAGGGGACAGGGCCCGGGAACTGAAGCTTTCTTT. This gives the protein CAGRGQGPGTEAFF. The genes are TRBV5-6 and TRBJ1-1, with 9 bases that match TRBD1. Germline V lookup: CDR1 SGHDT, CDR2 YYEEEE. The CDR3 is 14 residues long.

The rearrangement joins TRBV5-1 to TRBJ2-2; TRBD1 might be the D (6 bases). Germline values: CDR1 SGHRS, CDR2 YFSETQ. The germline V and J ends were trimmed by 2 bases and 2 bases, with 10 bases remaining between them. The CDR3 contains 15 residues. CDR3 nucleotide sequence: TGCGCCAGCAGCTTTCGGACAGACAACACCGGGGAGCTGTTTTTT. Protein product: CASSFRTDNTGELFF.

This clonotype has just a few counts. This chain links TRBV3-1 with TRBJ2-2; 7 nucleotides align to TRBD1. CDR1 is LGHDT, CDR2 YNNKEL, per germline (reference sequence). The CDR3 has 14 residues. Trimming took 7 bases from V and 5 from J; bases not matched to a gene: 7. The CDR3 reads CASTPLTGTGELFF. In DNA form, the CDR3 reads TGTGCCAGCACCCCACTGACAGGGACCGGGGAGCTGTTTTTT.

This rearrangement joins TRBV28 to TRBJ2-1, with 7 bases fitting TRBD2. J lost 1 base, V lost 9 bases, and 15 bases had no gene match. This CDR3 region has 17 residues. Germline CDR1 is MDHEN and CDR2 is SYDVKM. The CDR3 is CASLPGTIGFSYNEQFF. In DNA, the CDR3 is TGTGCCAGTCTACCAGGGACTATAGGTTTTTCCTACAATGAGCAGTTCTTC.

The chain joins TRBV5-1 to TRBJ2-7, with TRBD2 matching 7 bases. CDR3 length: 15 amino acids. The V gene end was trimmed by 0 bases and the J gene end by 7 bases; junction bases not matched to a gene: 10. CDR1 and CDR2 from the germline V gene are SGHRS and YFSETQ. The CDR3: CASSLASGPTWEQYV. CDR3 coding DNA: TGCGCCAGCAGCTTGGCTAGCGGCCCTACGTGGGAGCAGTACGTC.

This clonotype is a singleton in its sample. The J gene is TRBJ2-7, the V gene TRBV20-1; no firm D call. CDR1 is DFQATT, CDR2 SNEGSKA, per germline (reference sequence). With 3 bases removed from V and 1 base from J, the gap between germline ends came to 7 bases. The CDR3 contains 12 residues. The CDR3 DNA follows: TGCAGTGCTAGTGTGCGGTCCTACGAGCAGTACTTC. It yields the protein CSASVRSYEQYF.

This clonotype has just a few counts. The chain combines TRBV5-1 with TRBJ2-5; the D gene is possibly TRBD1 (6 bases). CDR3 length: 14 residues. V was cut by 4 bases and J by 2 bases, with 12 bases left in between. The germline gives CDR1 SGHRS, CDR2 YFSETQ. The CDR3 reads CASSLGHPQETQYF. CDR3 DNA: TGCGCCAGCAGCCTGGGACATCCTCAAGAGACCCAGTACTTC.